Following are 13 T cell receptor beta chains from one sample sequenced in a study of monozygotic twins with cystic fibrosis (dated by TCRdb to the early 2020s). Libraries were constructed by the immunoSEQ multiplex PCR assay. Imported from immuneACCESS, the table was reduced by TCRdb to in-frame sequences with V and J called. These copies leave out some clones; in studies compared against another copy, an unresolved V gene accounts for under half, and the cause of the remainder is not known. In this sample the table shows tens of thousands of clones, over 75% of which occur a single time. Together, the top ten hold 0.54% of the sample. Sequences were obtained from blood. All receptors derive from a girl aged 2 to 10 with cystic fibrosis.

V usage is TRBV5-1 and J usage is TRBJ1-2, with D possibly being TRBD1 (5 bases). From germline, CDR1 is SGHRS and CDR2 YFSETQ. The CDR3 runs to 14 residues. V gave up 2 bases and J gave up 0 bases, with 8 bases separating them. Here the CDR3 DNA reads TGCGCCAGCAGCTTCGGCAGGGCTAACTATGGCTACACCTTC. Residues: CASSFGRANYGYTF.

The CDR3 loop is CASSLVVAGGTDTQYF. In DNA, the CDR3 is TGTGCCAGCAGCTTGGTGGTAGCGGGGGGCACAGATACGCAGTATTTT. This rearrangement joins TRBV5-5 to TRBJ2-3; 9 bases match TRBD2. V shed 0 bases and J 1 base; nucleotides not matched to a gene: 3. The CDR3 is 16 residues long. CDR1 SGHKS and CDR2 YYEKEE come from the germline V gene (reference sequence).

The chain has TRBV2 and TRBJ1-1; D is unresolved. V was shortened by 7 bases and J by 0 bases, with 9 bases between the two germline ends. This CDR3 has 13 residues. From germline, CDR1 is SNHLY and CDR2 FYNNEI. The CDR3 protein is CASNDGLNTEAFF. CDR3 coding DNA: TGTGCCAGCAACGACGGATTGAACACTGAAGCTTTCTTT.

V usage is TRBV30 and J usage is TRBJ2-5, with TRBD1 matching over 8 bases. CDR1 is GTSNPN, CDR2 SVGIG, per germline (reference sequence). After removal of 4 bases from V and 2 bases from J, the junction contained 6 bases not matched to a gene. This CDR3 is 14 amino acids long. CDR3 loop: CAWNLQGEQETQYF. The DNA for the CDR3 is TGTGCCTGGAACCTACAGGGGGAGCAAGAGACCCAGTACTTC.

The chain employs TRBV11-3 and TRBJ1-1, with 7 nucleotides matching TRBD1. V dropped 4 bases and J dropped 3; count of bases not matched to a gene: 2. The CDR3 contains 13 residues. CDR1 SGHNT and CDR2 YENEEA come from the germline V gene. The CDR3 region is CASSSDRDTEAFF. The CDR3, as DNA: TGTGCCAGCAGCTCAGACAGGGACACTGAAGCTTTCTTT. Looking up the rest from reference TRBV11-3 and TRBJ1-1 gives the full variable domain: EAGVVQSPRYKIIEKKQPVAFWCNPISGHNTLYWYLQNLGQGPELLIRYENEEAVDDSQLPKDRFSAERLKGVDSTLKIQPAELGDSAVYLCASSSDRDTEAFFGQGTRLTVV.

This clone came up a few times. The CDR3 reads CAWSKERINQPQHF. CDR3 nucleotides: TGTGCCTGGAGTAAGGAACGTATCAATCAGCCCCAGCATTTT. This chain uses TRBV30 with TRBJ1-5, with D uncertain. The V gene's germline CDR1 is GTSNPN and CDR2 SVGIG (reference sequence). The V gene lost 2 bases and the J gene lost 3 bases, with 11 bases spanning the gap. The CDR3 contains 14 residues.

The rearrangement joins TRBV7-2 to TRBJ1-2, with D perhaps TRBD1 (6 bases). The germline V and J ends were trimmed by 0 bases and 2 bases, with 16 bases remaining between them. The CDR3 totals 17 residues. In germline, CDR1 is SGHTA, CDR2 FQGNSA. The CDR3 DNA is TGTGCCAGCAGCTTAGCAAGCGGGACATTCGGGAACTATGGCTACACCTTC. Protein: CASSLASGTFGNYGYTF.

This clone occurred a few times. V and J are TRBV9 and TRBJ1-6; 7 positions agree with TRBD1. Germline CDR1 and CDR2: SGDLS and YYNGEE. Unmatched junction bases numbered 7, after V lost 1 base and J lost 6 bases. The CDR3 is 16 amino acids. The CDR3 DNA sequence: TGTGCCAGCAGCGTACAGTCGGGACAGCTTAATTCACCCCTCCACTTT. It is translated as CASSVQSGQLNSPLHF.

The rearrangement uses TRBV11-1 and TRBJ2-1; the D gene is possibly TRBD2 (6 bases). The V gene lost 3 bases and the J gene lost 2 bases, with 8 bases spanning the gap. Per germline, CDR1 SGHAT and CDR2 FQDESV (reference sequence). The CDR3 consists of 14 residues. The chain's CDR3 is CASSLRLAYNEQFF. CDR3 nucleotide sequence: TGTGCCAGCAGCTTGAGACTAGCCTACAATGAGCAGTTCTTC.

V usage is TRBV4-3 and J usage is TRBJ2-7; D possibly uses TRBD1 or TRBD2 (5 bases each). This CDR3 region has 14 residues. V was clipped by 1 base and J by 5 bases, with 12 bases between them. Germline values: CDR1 LGHNA, CDR2 YSLEER. CDR3: CASSQVIWGNEQYF. The DNA of the CDR3 is TGCGCCAGCAGCCAAGTTATTTGGGGGAACGAGCAGTACTTC.

The chain uses TRBV5-4 and TRBJ2-3; D is perhaps TRBD1 (6 bases). Germline V lookup: CDR1 SGHNT, CDR2 YYREEE (reference sequence). The CDR3 is made up of 13 amino acids. The V end was cut by 4 bases, the J end by 1 base, with 7 bases between. Here the CDR3 reads CASSPGGTDTQYF. The CDR3 region has the DNA TGTGCCAGCAGCCCAGGGGGCACAGATACGCAGTATTTT.

The chain joins TRBV2 to TRBJ2-7, with TRBD2 matching over 8 bases. Trimming removed 6 bases from V and 1 base from J; junction bases left unmatched: 5. The CDR3 is made up of 14 amino acids. Germline assignment: CDR1 SNHLY and CDR2 FYNNEI. The CDR3 bases are TGTGCCAGCAGGGAAAGCGGGGGATCCTACGAGCAGTACTTC. Residues: CASRESGGSYEQYF.

This chain connects TRBV7-9 to TRBJ1-6; TRBD1 might be the D (5 bases). The germline CDR1 and CDR2 sequences are SEHNR and FQNEAQ (reference sequence). The CDR3 sequence is 15 residues long. Trimming pared 5 bases from V and 6 bases from J, leaving 14 bases between. The DNA of the CDR3 is TGTGCCAGCAGCCAAGACAGTGGGATTAATTCACCCCTCCACTTT. Translating gives CASSQDSGINSPLHF.